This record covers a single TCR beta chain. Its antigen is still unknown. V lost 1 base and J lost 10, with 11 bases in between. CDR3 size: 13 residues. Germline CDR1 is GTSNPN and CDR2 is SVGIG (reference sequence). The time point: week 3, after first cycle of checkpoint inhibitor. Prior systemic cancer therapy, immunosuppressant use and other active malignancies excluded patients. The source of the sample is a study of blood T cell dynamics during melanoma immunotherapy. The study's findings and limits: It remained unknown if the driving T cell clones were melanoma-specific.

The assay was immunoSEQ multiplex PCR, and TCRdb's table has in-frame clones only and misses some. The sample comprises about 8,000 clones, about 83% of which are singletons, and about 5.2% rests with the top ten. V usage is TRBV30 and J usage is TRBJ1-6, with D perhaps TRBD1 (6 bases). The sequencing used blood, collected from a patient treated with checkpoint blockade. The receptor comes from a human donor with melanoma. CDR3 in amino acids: CAWSAQGHSPLHF. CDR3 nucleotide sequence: TGTGCCTGGAGTGCTCAGGGGCACTCACCCCTCCACTTT.